This TCR beta chain emerged from a study of long-term antiretroviral therapy in people with HIV (dated by TCRdb to the early 2020s). Concerning the study at large: The earliest samples were collected about a decade before the 2015 WHO recommendation for immediate ART, when ART was typically delayed until CD4 counts fell. About 35% of the 30 participants with HIV were female. A total of 150 to 200 cryopreserved PBMC samples came from 25 to 35 adults with confirmed HIV infection and were collected serially over a mean of roughly six years (range 1-12). This retrospective serial study examined whether starting ART and sustained HIV suppression were associated with changes in the composition and diversity of the TRB repertoire in peripheral blood. No cross-contamination during QIAcube processing was shown when test extractions of a monoclonal T-cell line were performed alongside fewer than 40 polyclonal samples. The full study reports these points: CDR3 length ranges in HIV repertoires were narrower than in controls, and network structure suggested an antigen-experienced repertoire with only a slight naive shift after ART. Starting ART was linked to a significant rise in TRB diversity, yet even with long-term ART the diversity remained significantly lower than in transplant donor controls. Because pre-ART samples had limited cell numbers, profiling was done on unsorted PBMC rather than on sorted CD4+ and CD8+ T cells. Inferences about post-ART repertoire changes were limited because no data were available on ART adherence, viral resistance or therapy changes. Because PBMC availability was limited, only the TCR beta chain was sequenced, with no alpha chain pairing. Expanded TRB clones identified before ART initiation dominated the repertoire at all time points, although this dominance fluctuated and declined in many PLHIV after ART. The samples span the years 2004 to 2017, and the ART regimens used at that time may not be as effective as current regimens.

The CDR3 measures 16 amino acids from cysteine to phenylalanine. Left in the record is the CDR3 DNA by itself, 48 bases read in frame from the first base. Based on the germline V gene (reference sequence), the CDR1 and CDR2 sequences are MNHEY and SMNVEV. The immunoSEQ hsTCRB v3.0 assay was used at survey level resolution to sequence the TRB variable region. A depth of about 40,000-50,000 T-cell genomes per sample was targeted for TRB sequencing. Pooled TRB libraries were sequenced on an Illumina MiSeq with a v3 150-cycle kit. Under the source paper's analysis protocol: Repertoire analysis ran in R within a reproducible Nextflow workflow covering QC, data transformation and analysis. LymphoSeq2, an R package for exploring AIRR-Seq data, was used to implement custom analyses. Four samples that yielded fewer than 5000 total TRB sequences were excluded, so that around 190 HIV repertoires were analyzed. Among the roughly 200 retained HIV repertoires, fewer than 65 were collected before ART initiation and 129 after ART initiation. Repertoires were downsampled to 5000 TRB nucleotide sequences, with summary statistics averaged over 100 downsampling iterations. The analysis kept only TRB sequences whose CDR3 regions were at least seven amino acids long. Diversity was measured with a Shannon entropy-derived clonality score and the Gini coefficient. In the repertoire networks, any two of the top 5000 CDR3 amino acid sequences were connected whenever the two sequences differed by an edit distance of one. For TRB CDR3 amino acid sequences, GLIPH2 was used to predict antigen specificity groups and MHC restriction. To flag known associations with CMV, EBV, HIV or tissue antigens, CDR3 amino acid sequences were compared against VDJdb and McPAS-TCR. Pre-ART, post-ART and control groups were compared with Wilcoxon signed-rank tests and Holm-Bonferroni correction. In TCRdb, the immuneACCESS table is reduced to in-frame sequences with V and J assigned. These tables do not hold every clone; where another copy was compared, an unresolved V gene accounts for under half, and the others remain unexplained. Clonal size and the V and J genes are those of that table, whereas D and trimming came from the DNA. The sample table lists about 28,000 clones, around 90% of them with a count of one. The ten largest clones add up to roughly 3.6% of the sample.

A word on this clone: The clone's antigen remains unknown. Per-nucleotide qualities are absent, and no much larger clonotype sits a single base away.

To be included, a participant needed at least one PBMC sample from before ART initiation plus at least two post-ART samples. All participants with HIV were treated in the United States of America. Before DNA extraction, cryopreserved samples of roughly 0.85-11 million PBMC were thawed and then washed. At the time of the earliest PBMC sample, participants with HIV were aged between roughly 20 and 55 years. PBMC samples from each participant spanned 1-4 timepoints before ART initiation and 2-8 timepoints after ART initiation, with a median of 7 samples. Serial HIV viral load, CD4+ T-cell count, ART history and demographic data were obtained for every participant. Genomic DNA was extracted from unsorted PBMC with a Qiagen kit on a QIAcube, with processing performed in batches of 12 samples.

This receptor was identified in a woman aged 18-35 years with HIV. This sample comprised unsorted PBMCs, obtained 1.8 years after starting antiretroviral therapy. The rearranged chain carries TRBV27 and TRBJ2-5, with TRBD2 matching 10 junction bases. The end of the DNA aligns better with TRBJ2-7, so the J call may be wrong. This receptor carries the CDR3 CASSFTFSGRAHEQYF. The sequenced DNA: TGTGCCAGCAGTTTTACCTTCAGCGGGAGGGCCCACGAGCAGTACTTC.